Sequencing of this TCR beta chain was carried out in a study of cytomegalovirus exposure and HLA in healthy donors. With 60 Vbeta and 13 Jbeta primers, the PCR was carried out. Using immunoSEQ multiplex PCR, the repertoire was profiled, and TCRdb retains in-frame clones only, with some absent. The sample yields tens of thousands of clones, more than 75% seen once. In the case of this clone: Its antigen is undetermined.

CDR3 length: 14 amino acids. V trimming: 5 bases; J trimming: 15 bases; junction bases outside the gene matches: 7. Germline values: CDR1 SEHNR, CDR2 FQNEAQ (reference sequence). Overall study findings and caveats: Over 150 TCR beta chains were listed as cytomegalovirus-associated. It is likely that the observed cluster of highly shared sequence variants was a sequencing artifact.

The clonotype comes from a man aged 25-45 years in good health and CMV-seropositive. The rearrangement joins TRBV7-9 to TRBJ2-1, with TRBD2 matching 16 bases. Sequenced input: PBMCs. Here the CDR3 reads CASSPMGLAGGGFF. DNA for the CDR3: TGTGCCAGCAGCCCGATGGGACTAGCGGGAGGGGGGTTCTTC.